Listed below are T cell receptor beta chains from one sample, sequenced in a study of blood T cell repertoires in COVID-19. Clones were read by immunoSEQ multiplex PCR, and TCRdb kept only the in-frame ones, dropping some. Found here are under 250,000 clones, about three quarters of them singletons; the top ten hold under 8.5%. Sequenced material: peripheral blood. These receptors all come from a woman in her 70s with acute or convalescent COVID-19. CDR3s include the opening cysteine and the closing phenylalanine or tryptophan. Each record gives: V gene, J gene, CDR3 protein.

v_gene: TRBV5-1
j_gene: TRBJ2-3
CDR3aa: CASSSVTGGGTDTQYF

v_gene: TRBV9
j_gene: TRBJ2-1
CDR3aa: CASSVTLGAEQFF

v_gene: TRBV6-1
j_gene: TRBJ1-2
CDR3aa: CASSDRRGGYGYTF

v_gene: TRBV19
j_gene: TRBJ2-3
CDR3aa: CASCLAGGQNTQYF

v_gene: TRBV7-2
j_gene: TRBJ2-2
CDR3aa: CASSLDRPNTGELFF

v_gene: TRBV11-2
j_gene: TRBJ2-7
CDR3aa: CASSLEPSGGEQYF

v_gene: TRBV3-1/TRBV3-2
j_gene: TRBJ2-1
CDR3aa: CASSRGLAGGSSYNEQFF

v_gene: TRBV9
j_gene: TRBJ2-1
CDR3aa: CASSVGSLAGSYNEQFF

v_gene: TRBV24-1
j_gene: TRBJ2-5
CDR3aa: CATRDRGGTQYF

v_gene: TRBV7-2
j_gene: TRBJ1-3
CDR3aa: CASSPNSLYNTIYF

v_gene: TRBV4-1
j_gene: TRBJ1-1
CDR3aa: CASSQGRTVGIATEAFF

v_gene: TRBV28
j_gene: TRBJ1-2
CDR3aa: CASRDARQGNYGYTF

v_gene: TRBV5-5
j_gene: TRBJ2-3
CDR3aa: CASSPGQGAGDTQYF

v_gene: TRBV14
j_gene: TRBJ1-1
CDR3aa: CASSAQGNTEAFF

v_gene: TRBV7-2
j_gene: TRBJ2-7
CDR3aa: CASSPGALYPIWDEQYF

v_gene: TRBV18
j_gene: TRBJ1-1
CDR3aa: CASSPRPGANTEAFF

v_gene: TRBV19
j_gene: TRBJ2-2
CDR3aa: CASTLGAGELFF

v_gene: TRBV3-1/TRBV3-2
j_gene: TRBJ2-5
CDR3aa: CASSRGGPLQETQYF

v_gene: TRBV6-6
j_gene: TRBJ2-5
CDR3aa: CASTSTQGGETQYF

v_gene: TRBV28
j_gene: TRBJ1-2
CDR3aa: CASSLQRYGYTF

v_gene: TRBV5-1
j_gene: TRBJ1-4
CDR3aa: CASSLQGRSNEKLFF

v_gene: TRBV5-1
j_gene: TRBJ2-2
CDR3aa: CASSYTSGGNTGELFF

v_gene: TRBV15
j_gene: TRBJ2-5
CDR3aa: CATSPLGGGAPPQYF

v_gene: TRBV5-1
j_gene: TRBJ2-3
CDR3aa: CASSPSGIADTQYF

v_gene: TRBV5-1
j_gene: TRBJ2-7
CDR3aa: CASSLIAGHYEQYF

v_gene: TRBV6-5
j_gene: TRBJ2-1
CDR3aa: CASSYREGGGEQFF

v_gene: TRBV19
j_gene: TRBJ1-2
CDR3aa: CASSMGQGASGYTF

v_gene: TRBV19
j_gene: TRBJ2-4
CDR3aa: CASSLDSTLAKNIQYF

v_gene: TRBV7-2
j_gene: TRBJ1-5
CDR3aa: CASSLAGQGNQPQHF

v_gene: TRBV3-1/TRBV3-2
j_gene: TRBJ2-3
CDR3aa: CASSYLADADTQYF

v_gene: TRBV5-8
j_gene: TRBJ1-2
CDR3aa: CASSLQLPQGDYGYTF

v_gene: TRBV28
j_gene: TRBJ2-1
CDR3aa: CASRGSGEAANEQFF

v_gene: TRBV30
j_gene: TRBJ2-5
CDR3aa: CAWNFGQGRQETQYF

v_gene: TRBV9
j_gene: TRBJ1-1
CDR3aa: CASKPAGYTEAFF

v_gene: TRBV5-5
j_gene: TRBJ2-3
CDR3aa: CASSFTRGFGQEKTTDTQYF

v_gene: TRBV5-1
j_gene: TRBJ2-1
CDR3aa: CASSLYSGGNEQFF

v_gene: TRBV6-1
j_gene: TRBJ1-2
CDR3aa: CASSAADSSNYGYTF

v_gene: TRBV5-1
j_gene: TRBJ2-7
CDR3aa: CASSPDIPDYEQYF

v_gene: TRBV5-4
j_gene: TRBJ1-2
CDR3aa: CASSSAGGYDGYTF

v_gene: TRBV12-3/TRBV12-4
j_gene: TRBJ2-4
CDR3aa: CASSLGARGIQYF

v_gene: TRBV9
j_gene: TRBJ1-1
CDR3aa: CASSVGRGRTEAFF

v_gene: TRBV7-9
j_gene: TRBJ2-3
CDR3aa: CASSSWGDSTDTQYF

v_gene: TRBV6-5
j_gene: TRBJ1-1
CDR3aa: CASFNGQGATFF

v_gene: TRBV7-8
j_gene: TRBJ2-1
CDR3aa: CASSPQRDRISNEQFF

v_gene: TRBV6-4
j_gene: TRBJ2-2
CDR3aa: CASSSDRTTGELFF

v_gene: TRBV9
j_gene: TRBJ2-6
CDR3aa: CASSVTSGGPGANVLTF

v_gene: TRBV19
j_gene: TRBJ1-4
CDR3aa: CASSFRVRANEKLFF

v_gene: TRBV7-9
j_gene: TRBJ2-1
CDR3aa: CASSSRGGSFEQFF

v_gene: TRBV30
j_gene: TRBJ2-3
CDR3aa: CAWRSSGDTQYF

v_gene: TRBV7-2
j_gene: TRBJ1-2
CDR3aa: CASSAGQSLYGYTF

v_gene: TRBV12-5
j_gene: TRBJ2-5
CDR3aa: CASGLGTREETQYF

v_gene: TRBV9
j_gene: TRBJ2-3
CDR3aa: CASSVAERTDTQYF

v_gene: TRBV24-1
j_gene: TRBJ2-1
CDR3aa: CATSETGGSSYNEQFF

v_gene: TRBV7-3
j_gene: TRBJ2-6
CDR3aa: CASSENLGANVLTF

v_gene: TRBV7-8
j_gene: TRBJ2-1
CDR3aa: CASSLLGVAGGNNEQFF

v_gene: TRBV6-5
j_gene: TRBJ1-1
CDR3aa: CASSPIRRHTEAFF

v_gene: TRBV9
j_gene: TRBJ2-1
CDR3aa: CASSQRGGSYNEQFF

v_gene: TRBV4-1
j_gene: TRBJ1-1
CDR3aa: CASSHGQGPITEAFF

v_gene: TRBV19
j_gene: TRBJ2-7
CDR3aa: CASSIPETGEQYF

v_gene: TRBV12-5
j_gene: TRBJ1-1
CDR3aa: CASGLATGTGGTEAFF